This T cell receptor beta chain was documented in a study of regulatory T cells in long-lasting Graves disease. Germline V gene data show CDR1 as SGHRS and CDR2 as YFSETQ. Trimming took 4 bases from V and 10 from J; bases not matched to a gene: 14. This CDR3 is 18 amino acids long. In regard to this clonotype: The antigen is unknown.

Investigators prepared the TCR beta libraries by applying iRepertoire HTBI primers and Arm-PCR of CDR3 regions. TCRdb reprocessed the multiplex PCR reads with MiXCR, giving one entry per CDR3 protein. The table records fewer than 500,000 distinct CDR3 sequences, about 17% of them present only once. The sample's time point: newly diagnosed GD, antithyroid drugs for less than 3 months. TCR sequences were obtained from RNA taken from PBMCs. Patients with Graves' disease were diagnosed by American Thyroid Association guidelines. Study-level results: Persistent disease exhibited a predilection for TRBV28, TRBJ1-2 and TRBJ2-5.

The data were also submitted as part of a second study, on T cells in Graves' hyperthyroidism and ophthalmopathy.

The sequencing used peripheral blood mononuclear cells (PBMCs), collected at new diagnosis, from a patient treated with antithyroid drugs. The clonotype originates from a man in his forties with Graves disease. The chain is built from TRBV5-1 and TRBJ2-1; the match to TRBD2 covers 16 bases. The CDR3 DNA follows: TGCGCCAGCAGCCCGGGACTAGCGGGAGGGCTTAGGGGTAGGGAGCAGTTCTTC. This codes for CASSPGLAGGLRGREQFF.